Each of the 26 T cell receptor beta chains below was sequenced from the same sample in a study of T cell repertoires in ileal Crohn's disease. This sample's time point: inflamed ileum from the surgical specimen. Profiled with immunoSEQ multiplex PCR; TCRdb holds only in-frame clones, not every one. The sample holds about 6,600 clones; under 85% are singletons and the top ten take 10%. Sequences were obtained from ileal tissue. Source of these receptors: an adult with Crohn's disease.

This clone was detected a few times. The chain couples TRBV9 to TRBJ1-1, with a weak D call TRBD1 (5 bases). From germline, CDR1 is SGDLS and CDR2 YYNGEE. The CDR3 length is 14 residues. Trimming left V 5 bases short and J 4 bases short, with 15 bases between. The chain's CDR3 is CASRAGGRSTEAFF. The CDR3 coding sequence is TGTGCCAGCAGGGCGGGGGGGAGAAGCACTGAAGCTTTCTTT.

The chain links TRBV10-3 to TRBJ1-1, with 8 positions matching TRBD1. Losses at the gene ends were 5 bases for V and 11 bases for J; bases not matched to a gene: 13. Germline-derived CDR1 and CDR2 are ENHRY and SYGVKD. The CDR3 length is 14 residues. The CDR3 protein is CAISSDRGARPAFF. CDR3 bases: TGTGCCATCAGTAGCGACAGGGGAGCCAGGCCGGCTTTCTTT.

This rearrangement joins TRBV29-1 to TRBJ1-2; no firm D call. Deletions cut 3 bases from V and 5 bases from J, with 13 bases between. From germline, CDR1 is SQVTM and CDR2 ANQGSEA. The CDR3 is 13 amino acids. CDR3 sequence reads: CSVDDGYFYGYTF. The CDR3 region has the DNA TGCAGCGTTGATGACGGCTACTTTTATGGCTACACCTTC.

The CDR3 DNA reads as TGTGCCAGCAGCCGCGGTGGGACAGCATACTCTGGAAACACCATATATTTT. This sequence encodes CASSRGGTAYSGNTIYF. The J gene is TRBJ1-3, the V gene TRBV14; 7 nucleotides align to TRBD1. Germline V gene data show CDR1 as SGHDN and CDR2 as FVKESK. This CDR3 contains 17 residues. Losses at the gene ends were 4 bases for V and 0 bases for J; bases not matched to a gene: 9. The full variable domain, rest sourced from reference TRBV14 and TRBJ1-3, is EAGVTQFPSHSVIEKGQTVTLRCDPISGHDNLYWYRRVMGKEIKFLLHFVKESKQDESGMPNNRFLAERTGGTYSTLKVQPAELEDSGVYFCASSRGGTAYSGNTIYFGEGSWLTVV.

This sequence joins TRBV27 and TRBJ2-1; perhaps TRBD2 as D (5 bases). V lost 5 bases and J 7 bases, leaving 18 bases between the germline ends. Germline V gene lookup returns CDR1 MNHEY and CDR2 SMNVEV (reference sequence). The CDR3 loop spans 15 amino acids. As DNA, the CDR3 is TGTGCCAGCAGTCCCGAGGGCCCCGCGAGGAATGAGCAGTTCTTC. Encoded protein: CASSPEGPARNEQFF.

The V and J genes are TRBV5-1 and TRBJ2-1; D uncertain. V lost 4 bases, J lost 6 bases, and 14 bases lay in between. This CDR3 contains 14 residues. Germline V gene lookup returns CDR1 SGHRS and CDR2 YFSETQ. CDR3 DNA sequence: TGCGCCAGCAGCCCCGCAACCTCGGTCAATGAGCAGTTCTTC. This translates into CASSPATSVNEQFF.

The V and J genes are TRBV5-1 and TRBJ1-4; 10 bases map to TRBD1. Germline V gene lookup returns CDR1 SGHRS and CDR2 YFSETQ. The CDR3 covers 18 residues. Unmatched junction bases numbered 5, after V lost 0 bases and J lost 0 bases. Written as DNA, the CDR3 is TGCGCCAGCAGCTTGGTCCCCGGGACAGGGGCAACTAATGAAAAACTGTTTTTT. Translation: CASSLVPGTGATNEKLFF.

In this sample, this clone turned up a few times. The CDR3 region has the DNA TGTGCCAGCAGCTCCGCCGGGACTAGAGAAACCGGGGAGCTGTTTTTT. Its protein product is CASSSAGTRETGELFF. The chain couples TRBV5-4 to TRBJ2-2; 8 positions agree with TRBD2. CDR1 is SGHNT and CDR2 is YYREEE in the germline V gene (reference sequence). The CDR3 contains 16 residues. V trimming: 3 bases; J trimming: 5 bases; junction bases outside the gene matches: 9.

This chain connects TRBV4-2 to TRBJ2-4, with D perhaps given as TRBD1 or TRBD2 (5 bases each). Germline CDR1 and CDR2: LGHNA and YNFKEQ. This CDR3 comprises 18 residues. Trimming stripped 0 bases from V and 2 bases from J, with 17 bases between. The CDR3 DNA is TGTGCCAGCAGCCAAGATTCAGCGAGGGGAAAGACCAAAAACATTCAGTACTTC. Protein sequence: CASSQDSARGKTKNIQYF.

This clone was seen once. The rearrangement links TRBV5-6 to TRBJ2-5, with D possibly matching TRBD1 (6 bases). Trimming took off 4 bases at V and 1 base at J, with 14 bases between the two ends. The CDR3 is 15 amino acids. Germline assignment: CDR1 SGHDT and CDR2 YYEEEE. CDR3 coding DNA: TGTGCCAGCAGCCCGCGACAGGCGTCCCAAGAGACCCAGTACTTC. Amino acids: CASSPRQASQETQYF.

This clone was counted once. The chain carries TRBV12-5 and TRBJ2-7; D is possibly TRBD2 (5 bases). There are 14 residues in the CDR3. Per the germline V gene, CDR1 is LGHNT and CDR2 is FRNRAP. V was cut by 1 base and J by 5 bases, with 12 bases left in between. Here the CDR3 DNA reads TGTGCTAGTGGTTTGGCCGGAGGTATCCACGAGCAGTACTTC. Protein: CASGLAGGIHEQYF.

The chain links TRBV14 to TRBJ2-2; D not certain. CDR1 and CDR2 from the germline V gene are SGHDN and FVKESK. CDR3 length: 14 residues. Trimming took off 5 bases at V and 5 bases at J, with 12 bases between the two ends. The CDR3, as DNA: TGTGCCAGCAGCTACCGCCCGACTACCGGGGAGCTGTTTTTT. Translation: CASSYRPTTGELFF.

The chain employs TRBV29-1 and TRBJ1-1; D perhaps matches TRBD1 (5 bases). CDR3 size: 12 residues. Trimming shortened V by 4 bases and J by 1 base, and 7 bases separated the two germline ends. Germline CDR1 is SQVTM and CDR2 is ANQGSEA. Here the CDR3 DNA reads TGCAGCGTTGTGCAGGGGAACACTGAAGCTTTCTTT. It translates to CSVVQGNTEAFF.

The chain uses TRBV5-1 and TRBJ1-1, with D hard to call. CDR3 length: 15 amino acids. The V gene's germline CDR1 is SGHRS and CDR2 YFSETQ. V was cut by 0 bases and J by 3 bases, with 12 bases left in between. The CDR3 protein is CASSLGSRWDTEAFF. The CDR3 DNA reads TGCGCCAGCAGCTTGGGCAGCCGGTGGGACACTGAAGCTTTCTTT. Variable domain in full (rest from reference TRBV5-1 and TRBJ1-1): KAGVTQTPRYLIKTRGQQVTLSCSPISGHRSVSWYQQTPGQGLQFLFEYFSETQRNKGNFPGRFSGRQFSNSRSEMNVSTLELGDSALYLCASSLGSRWDTEAFFGQGTRLTVV.

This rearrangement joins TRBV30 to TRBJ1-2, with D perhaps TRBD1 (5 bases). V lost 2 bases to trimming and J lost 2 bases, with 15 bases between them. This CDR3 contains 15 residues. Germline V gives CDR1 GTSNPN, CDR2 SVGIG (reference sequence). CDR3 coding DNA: TGTGCCTGGAGTTTTCCCTGGGGGGGAAACTATGGCTACACCTTC. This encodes CAWSFPWGGNYGYTF.

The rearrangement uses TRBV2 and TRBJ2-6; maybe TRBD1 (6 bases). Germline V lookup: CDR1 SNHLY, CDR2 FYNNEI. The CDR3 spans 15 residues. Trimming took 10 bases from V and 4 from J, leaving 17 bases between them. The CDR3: CATQRGSSGANVLTF. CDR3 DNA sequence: TGTGCCACCCAGAGGGGGTCTTCGGGGGCCAACGTCCTGACTTTC.

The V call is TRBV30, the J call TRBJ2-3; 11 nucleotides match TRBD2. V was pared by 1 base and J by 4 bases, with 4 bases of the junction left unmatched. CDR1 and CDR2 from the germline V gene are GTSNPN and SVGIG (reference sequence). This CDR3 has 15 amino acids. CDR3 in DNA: TGTGCCTGGAGTGCCCTTAGCGGGGGGGCAGATACGCAGTATTTT. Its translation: CAWSALSGGADTQYF.

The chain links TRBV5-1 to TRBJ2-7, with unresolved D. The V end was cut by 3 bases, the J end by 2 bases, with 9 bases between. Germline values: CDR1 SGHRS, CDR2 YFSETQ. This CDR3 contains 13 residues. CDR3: CASSSQEAYEQYF. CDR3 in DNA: TGCGCCAGCAGCTCCCAGGAAGCCTACGAGCAGTACTTC.

The CDR3 region has the DNA TGTGCCAGCAGTTACTCGCCAACCCATGAAAAACTGTTTTTT. Translation: CASSYSPTHEKLFF. This chain uses TRBV6-5 with TRBJ1-4; no firm D call. Germline values: CDR1 MNHEY, CDR2 SVGAGI. The V end lost 0 bases, the J end lost 6 bases, and 8 bases lay between the germline ends. This CDR3 comprises 14 residues.

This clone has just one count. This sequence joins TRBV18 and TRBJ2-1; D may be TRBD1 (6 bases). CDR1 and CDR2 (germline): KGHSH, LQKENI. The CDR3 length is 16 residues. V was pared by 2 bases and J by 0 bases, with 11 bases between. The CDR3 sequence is CASSPSLTGSYNEQFF. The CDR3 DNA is TGTGCCAGCTCACCAAGTTTGACAGGCTCCTACAATGAGCAGTTCTTC.

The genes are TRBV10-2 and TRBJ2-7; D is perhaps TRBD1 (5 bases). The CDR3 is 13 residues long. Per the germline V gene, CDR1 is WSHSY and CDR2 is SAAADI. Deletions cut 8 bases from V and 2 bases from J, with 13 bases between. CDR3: CASHPTATYEQYF. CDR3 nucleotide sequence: TGCGCCAGCCATCCGACAGCAACCTACGAGCAGTACTTC.

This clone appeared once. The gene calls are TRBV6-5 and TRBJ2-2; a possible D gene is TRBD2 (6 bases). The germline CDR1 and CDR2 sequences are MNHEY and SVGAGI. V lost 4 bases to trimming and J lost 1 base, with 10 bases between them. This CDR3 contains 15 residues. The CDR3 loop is CASSWDSGNTGELFF. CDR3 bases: TGTGCCAGCAGTTGGGATAGCGGGAACACCGGGGAGCTGTTTTTT.

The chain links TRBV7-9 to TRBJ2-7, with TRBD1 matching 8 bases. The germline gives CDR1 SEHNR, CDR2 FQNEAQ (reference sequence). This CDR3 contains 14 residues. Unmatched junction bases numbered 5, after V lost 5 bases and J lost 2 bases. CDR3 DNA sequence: TGTGCCAGCAGCCCGACAGGGGCCACCTACGAGCAGTACTTC. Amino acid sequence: CASSPTGATYEQYF. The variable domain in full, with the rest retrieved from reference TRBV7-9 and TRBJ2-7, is DTGVSQNPRHKITKRGQNVTFRCDPISEHNRLYWYRQTLGQGPEFLTYFQNEAQLEKSRLLSDRFSAERPKGSFSTLEIQRTEQGDSAMYLCASSPTGATYEQYFGPGTRLTVT.

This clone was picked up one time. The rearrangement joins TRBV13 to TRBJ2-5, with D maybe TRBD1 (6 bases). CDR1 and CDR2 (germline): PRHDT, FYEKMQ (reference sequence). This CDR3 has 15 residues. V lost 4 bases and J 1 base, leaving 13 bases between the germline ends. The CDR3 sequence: CASSSRDKIQETQYF. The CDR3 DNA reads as TGTGCCAGCAGCTCCCGGGACAAGATCCAAGAGACCCAGTACTTC. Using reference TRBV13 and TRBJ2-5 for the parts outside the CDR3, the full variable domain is AAGVIQSPRHLIKEKRETATLKCYPIPRHDTVYWYQQGPGQDPQFLISFYEKMQSDKGSIPDRFSAQQFSDYHSELNMSSLELGDSALYFCASSSRDKIQETQYFGPGTRLLVL.

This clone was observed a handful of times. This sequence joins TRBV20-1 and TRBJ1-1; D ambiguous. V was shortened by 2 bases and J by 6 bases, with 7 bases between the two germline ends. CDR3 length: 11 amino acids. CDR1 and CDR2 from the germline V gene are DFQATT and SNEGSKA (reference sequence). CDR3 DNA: TGCAGTGCTAGACAGGTCTCTGAAGCTTTCTTT. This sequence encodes CSARQVSEAFF.

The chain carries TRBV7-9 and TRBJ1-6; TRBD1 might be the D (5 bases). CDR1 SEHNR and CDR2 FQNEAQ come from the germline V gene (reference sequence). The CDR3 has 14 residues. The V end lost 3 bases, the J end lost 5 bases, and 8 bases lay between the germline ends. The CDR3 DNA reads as TGTGCCAGCAGCTTGATGGGGGATAATTCACCCCTCCACTTT. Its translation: CASSLMGDNSPLHF.